A selection of T cell receptor beta chains follows, all from one sample in a study of cytomegalovirus exposure and HLA in healthy donors. TCRdb keeps only in-frame clones here, not all; method: immunoSEQ multiplex PCR. The table has some 90,000 clones, about 80% seen once. Specimen: PBMCs. Source of these receptors: a female donor in good health and CMV-seronegative. The CDR3 runs from the conserved cysteine through the conserved F or W. A D gene is named only where the DNA matches it firmly. Clone size is shown for a subset of rows, as once, few, many or a class of expanded clone.

v_call: TRBV30
clone_size: .
d_call: .
j_call: TRBJ1-2
cdr3_length: 11
cdr3_aa: CAWSVRGAVGF
cdr3_nt: TGTGCCTGGAGTGTACGTGGAGCCGTTGGCTTC

v_call: TRBV2
clone_size: .
d_call: TRBD2
j_call: TRBJ2-7
cdr3_length: 13
cdr3_aa: CASSDGGTYEQYF
cdr3_nt: TGTGCCAGCAGTGACGGGGGGACCTACGAGCAGTACTTC

v_call: TRBV4-3
clone_size: .
d_call: TRBD2
j_call: TRBJ2-7
cdr3_length: 16
cdr3_aa: CASSQEAGTSYYEQYF
cdr3_nt: TGCGCCAGCAGCCAAGAGGCCGGGACTAGCTATTACGAGCAGTACTTC

v_call: TRBV19
clone_size: once
d_call: .
j_call: TRBJ2-7
cdr3_length: 12
cdr3_aa: CASSSHSYEQYF
cdr3_nt: TGTGCCAGTAGTTCCCACTCCTACGAGCAGTACTTC

v_call: TRBV5-1
clone_size: .
d_call: TRBD1
j_call: TRBJ1-3
cdr3_length: 12
cdr3_aa: CARRPTGDTIYF
cdr3_nt: TGCGCCAGAAGGCCTACAGGGGACACCATATATTTT

v_call: TRBV6-5
clone_size: .
d_call: TRBD2
j_call: TRBJ2-7
cdr3_length: 15
cdr3_aa: CASRPAGLGTYEQYF
cdr3_nt: TGTGCCAGCAGACCTGCGGGACTAGGGACCTACGAGCAGTACTTC

v_call: TRBV27
clone_size: .
d_call: .
j_call: TRBJ1-1
cdr3_length: 13
cdr3_aa: CASSFWQNTEAFF
cdr3_nt: TGTGCCAGCAGTTTTTGGCAGAACACTGAAGCTTTCTTT

v_call: TRBV30
clone_size: once
d_call: TRBD2
j_call: TRBJ2-2
cdr3_length: 16
cdr3_aa: CAWSVHSGGAPGELFF
cdr3_nt: TGTGCCTGGAGTGTACATAGCGGGGGGGCCCCCGGGGAGCTGTTTTTT

v_call: TRBV15
clone_size: .
d_call: .
j_call: TRBJ2-7
cdr3_length: 15
cdr3_aa: CATSRDWQALYEQYF
cdr3_nt: TGTGCCACCAGCAGAGATTGGCAGGCCCTCTACGAGCAGTACTTC

v_call: TRBV5-1
clone_size: .
d_call: .
j_call: TRBJ2-5
cdr3_length: 14
cdr3_aa: CASSFWGVQETQYF
cdr3_nt: TGCGCCAGCAGCTTTTGGGGGGTCCAAGAGACCCAGTACTTC

v_call: TRBV5-1
clone_size: .
d_call: TRBD1
j_call: TRBJ2-1
cdr3_length: 15
cdr3_aa: CASSLGGQGNNEQFF
cdr3_nt: TGCGCCAGCAGCTTGGGGGGACAGGGGAACAATGAGCAGTTCTTC

v_call: TRBV7-2
clone_size: .
d_call: TRBD1
j_call: TRBJ2-7
cdr3_length: 14
cdr3_aa: CASSPDRGGYEQYF
cdr3_nt: TGTGCCAGCAGCCCGGACAGGGGTGGCTACGAGCAGTACTTC

v_call: TRBV6-5
clone_size: .
d_call: .
j_call: TRBJ2-1
cdr3_length: 13
cdr3_aa: CASSYSEGSGQFF
cdr3_nt: TGTGCCAGCAGTTACTCGGAGGGGAGCGGGCAGTTCTTC

v_call: TRBV10-1
clone_size: .
d_call: TRBD1
j_call: TRBJ2-7
cdr3_length: 16
cdr3_aa: CASSQAPGTETYEQYF
cdr3_nt: TGCGCCAGCAGTCAAGCCCCCGGGACAGAAACCTACGAGCAGTACTTC

v_call: TRBV6-5
clone_size: .
d_call: .
j_call: TRBJ2-7
cdr3_length: 16
cdr3_aa: CASSYRQGFGNYEQYF
cdr3_nt: TGTGCCAGCAGTTACAGGCAGGGCTTTGGAAACTACGAGCAGTACTTC

v_call: TRBV27
clone_size: few
d_call: .
j_call: TRBJ2-5
cdr3_length: 13
cdr3_aa: CASSLSRLETQYF
cdr3_nt: TGTGCCAGCAGTTTATCCAGGCTGGAGACCCAGTACTTC

v_call: TRBV4-2
clone_size: .
d_call: .
j_call: TRBJ2-3
cdr3_length: 14
cdr3_aa: CASSQGGIQDTQYF
cdr3_nt: TGTGCCAGCAGCCAAGGAGGGATACAAGATACGCAGTATTTT

v_call: TRBV11-2
clone_size: .
d_call: .
j_call: TRBJ2-7
cdr3_length: 14
cdr3_aa: CASSPSHPAYEQYF
cdr3_nt: TGTGCCAGCAGCCCTTCGCACCCGGCCTACGAGCAGTACTTC

v_call: TRBV2
clone_size: .
d_call: .
j_call: TRBJ2-7
cdr3_length: 17
cdr3_aa: CASSEAPSGQGMDEQYF
cdr3_nt: TGTGCCAGCAGTGAAGCGCCGTCGGGGCAGGGGATGGACGAGCAGTACTTC

v_call: TRBV2
clone_size: .
d_call: TRBD2
j_call: TRBJ2-7
cdr3_length: 15
cdr3_aa: CASSASSGGAYEQYF
cdr3_nt: TGTGCCAGCAGTGCTTCTAGCGGGGGGGCTTACGAGCAGTACTTC

v_call: TRBV27
clone_size: .
d_call: .
j_call: TRBJ1-1
cdr3_length: 13
cdr3_aa: CASSLGRNTEAFF
cdr3_nt: TGTGCCAGCAGTTTGGGCAGGAACACTGAAGCTTTCTTT

v_call: TRBV10-2
clone_size: .
d_call: .
j_call: TRBJ2-7
cdr3_length: 16
cdr3_aa: CASKLRQVGGTYEQYF
cdr3_nt: TGCGCCAGCAAATTAAGACAGGTCGGGGGGACCTACGAGCAGTACTTC

v_call: TRBV14
clone_size: once
d_call: .
j_call: TRBJ2-1
cdr3_length: 13
cdr3_aa: CASSQELADEQFF
cdr3_nt: TGTGCCAGCAGCCAAGAACTAGCAGATGAGCAGTTCTTC

v_call: TRBV5-4
clone_size: .
d_call: TRBD1
j_call: TRBJ1-2
cdr3_length: 14
cdr3_aa: CASSKQQGTYGYTF
cdr3_nt: TGTGCCAGCAGCAAGCAACAGGGGACCTATGGCTACACCTTC